This T cell receptor (beta chain) was recorded in a study of T-cell reconstitution after alpha-beta-depleted transplantation in children. Molecular barcoding with unique molecular identifiers was used for the TCRbeta library. TCRdb processed the PCR reads anew with MiXCR; each CDR3 protein has one entry. This sample carries more than 550,000 distinct CDR3 sequences, 8% to 11% of them seen once, and the ten largest clones take about 4.2%. The CDR3 has 13 amino acids. V lost 7 bases and J lost 7, with 17 bases in between. In germline, CDR1 is MNHEY, CDR2 SMNVEV (reference sequence). This receptor was identified in a human donor who donated a stem cell graft to a child with acute myeloid leukemia. J is TRBJ2-7 and V is TRBV27; tentative D call: TRBD2 (5 bases). The sequenced sample was PBMCs from the stem cell graft donor, obtained from the stem cell graft. CDR3 DNA: TGTGCCAGCACCCACCGAGTGCGAGGGGAGCAGTACTTC. This translates into CASTHRVRGEQYF.